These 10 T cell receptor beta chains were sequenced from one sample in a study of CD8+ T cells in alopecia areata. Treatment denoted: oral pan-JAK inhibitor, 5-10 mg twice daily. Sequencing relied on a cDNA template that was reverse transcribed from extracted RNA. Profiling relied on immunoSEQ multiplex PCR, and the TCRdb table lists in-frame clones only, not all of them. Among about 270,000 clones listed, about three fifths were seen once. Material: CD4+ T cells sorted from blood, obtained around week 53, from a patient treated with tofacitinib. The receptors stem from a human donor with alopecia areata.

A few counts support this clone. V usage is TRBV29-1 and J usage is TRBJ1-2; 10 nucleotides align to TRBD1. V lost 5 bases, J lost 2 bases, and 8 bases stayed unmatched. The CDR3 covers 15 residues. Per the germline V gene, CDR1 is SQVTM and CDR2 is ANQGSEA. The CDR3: CSVYSGTGVNYGYTF. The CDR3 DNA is TGCAGCGTTTACTCCGGGACAGGGGTAAACTATGGCTACACCTTC.

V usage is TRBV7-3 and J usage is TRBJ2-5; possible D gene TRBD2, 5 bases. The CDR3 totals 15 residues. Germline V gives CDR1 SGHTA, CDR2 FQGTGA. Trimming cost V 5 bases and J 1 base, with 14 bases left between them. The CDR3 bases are TGTGCCAGCAGCCTTCTTCCCGGGATCCAAGAGACCCAGTACTTC. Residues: CASSLLPGIQETQYF.

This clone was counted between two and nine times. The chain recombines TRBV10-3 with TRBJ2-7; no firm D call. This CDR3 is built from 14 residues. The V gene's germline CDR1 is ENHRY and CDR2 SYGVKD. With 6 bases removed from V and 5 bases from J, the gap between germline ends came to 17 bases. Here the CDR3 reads CAIRNNREGHEQYF. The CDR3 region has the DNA TGTGCCATCAGGAATAATAGGGAAGGTCACGAGCAGTACTTC.

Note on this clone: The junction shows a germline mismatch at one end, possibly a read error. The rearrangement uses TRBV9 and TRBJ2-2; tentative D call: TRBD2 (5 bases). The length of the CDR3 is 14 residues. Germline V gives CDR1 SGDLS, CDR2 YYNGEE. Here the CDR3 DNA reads TGTGCCGGCAGCGTAGCTGACTACCCCGGGGAGCTGTTTTTT. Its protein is CAGSVADYPGELFF.

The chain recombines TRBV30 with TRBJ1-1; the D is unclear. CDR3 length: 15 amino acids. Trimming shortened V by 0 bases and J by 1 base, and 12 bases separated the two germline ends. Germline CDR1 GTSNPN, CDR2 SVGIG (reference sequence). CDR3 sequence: CAWSVGFMRNTEAFF. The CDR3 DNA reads TGTGCCTGGAGTGTTGGTTTCATGAGGAACACTGAAGCTTTCTTT.

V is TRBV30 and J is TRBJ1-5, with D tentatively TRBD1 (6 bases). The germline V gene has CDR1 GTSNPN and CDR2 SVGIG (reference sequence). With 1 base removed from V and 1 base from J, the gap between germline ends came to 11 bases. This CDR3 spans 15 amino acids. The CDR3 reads CAWSGGRGSNQPQHF. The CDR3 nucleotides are TGTGCCTGGAGTGGAGGCAGGGGAAGCAATCAGCCCCAGCATTTT.

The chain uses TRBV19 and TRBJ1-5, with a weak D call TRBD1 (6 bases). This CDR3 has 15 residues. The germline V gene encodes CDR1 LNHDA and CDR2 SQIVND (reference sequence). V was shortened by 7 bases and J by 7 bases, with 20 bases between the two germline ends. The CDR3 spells CASTPSRGVQQPQHF. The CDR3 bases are TGTGCCAGTACCCCGAGCAGGGGTGTTCAGCAGCCCCAGCATTTT. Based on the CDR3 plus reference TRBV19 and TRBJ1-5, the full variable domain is DGGITQSPKYLFRKEGQNVTLSCEQNLNHDAMYWYRQDPGQGLRLIYYSQIVNDFQKGDIAEGYSVSREKKESFPLTVTSAQKNPTAFYLCASTPSRGVQQPQHFGDGTRLSIL.

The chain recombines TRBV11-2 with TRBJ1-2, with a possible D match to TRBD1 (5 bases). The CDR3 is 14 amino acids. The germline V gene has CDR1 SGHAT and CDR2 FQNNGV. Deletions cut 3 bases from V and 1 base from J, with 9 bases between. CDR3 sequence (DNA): TGTGCCAGCAGCTTCCAGGGCTTTAACTATGGCTACACCTTC. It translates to CASSFQGFNYGYTF.

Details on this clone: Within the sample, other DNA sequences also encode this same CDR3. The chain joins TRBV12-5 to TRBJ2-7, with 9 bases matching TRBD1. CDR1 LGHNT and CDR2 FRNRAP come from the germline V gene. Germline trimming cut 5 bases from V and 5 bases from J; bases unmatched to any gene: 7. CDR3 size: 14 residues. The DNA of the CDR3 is TGTGCTAGTGGTCTAGGGACAGGGAACCACGAGCAGTACTTC. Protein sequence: CASGLGTGNHEQYF.

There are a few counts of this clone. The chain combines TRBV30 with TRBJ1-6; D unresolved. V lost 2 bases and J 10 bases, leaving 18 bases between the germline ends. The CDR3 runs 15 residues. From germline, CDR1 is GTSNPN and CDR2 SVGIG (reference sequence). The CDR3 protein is CAWSSHVGVESPLHF. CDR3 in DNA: TGTGCCTGGAGTAGCCATGTGGGTGTGGAATCACCCCTCCACTTT.